The entry below gives a single T cell receptor beta chain sequence along with its context. Its specificity is not known. The sample holds other DNA sequences that translate to the same CDR3. Some clones are missing from TCRdb's copy, which holds only in-frame ones; the method was immunoSEQ multiplex PCR. The table shows around 2.1 million clones, with 93% occurring only once. The source of the sample is a study of shared clonotypes between healthy human individuals. Whole-study findings and limits: Generation probabilities of non-shared clonotypes were lower (relative to those shared by all four donors).

Naive CD8 cells comprised CD45RO-negative, CCR7-positively selected cells, excluding terminally differentiated effector memory CD45RA+ cells. The TCR was taken from a man between 18 and 29 years old in good health. Some clones in this sample may be carry-over from other donors' samples. Material for sequencing was naive CD8+ T cells from PBMCs.

This CDR3 is CASSVEGRQPQHF. The DNA for the CDR3 is TGTGCCAGCAGCGTAGAGGGGCGGCAGCCCCAGCATTTT. The J gene is TRBJ1-5, the V gene TRBV9, with D tentatively TRBD1 (5 bases). CDR3 length equals 13 residues. With 0 bases removed from V and 7 bases from J, the gap between germline ends came to 8 bases. Germline-derived CDR1 and CDR2 are SGDLS and YYNGEE. Full variable domain (missing parts from reference TRBV9 and TRBJ1-5): DSGVTQTPKHLITATGQRVTLRCSPRSGDLSVYWYQQSLDQGLQFLIQYYNGEERAKGNILERFSAQQFPDLHSELNLSSLELGDSALYFCASSVEGRQPQHFGDGTRLSIL.